This note documents a single T cell receptor beta chain sequence. Its antigen is unknown. The CDR3 totals 16 residues. Per the germline V gene, CDR1 is MDHEN and CDR2 is SYDVKM. The trim removed 6 bases at V and 0 bases at J, leaving 6 bases unmatched. Sequencing used immunoSEQ multiplex PCR; TCRdb keeps in-frame clones, though not all of them. The sample yields about 31,000 clones, around 76% seen once. These data originate in a study of CD4 T cells in relation to SARS-CoV-2 and coronaviruses. Study in general: TCR beta CDR3s were sequenced after roughly eleven-day antigen culture of PBMCs. Study observations and caveats: Culture-expanded clones reflect memory recall rather than primary priming during culture. The cross-reactivity analysis covered only spike protein, not other viral proteins.

The sample taken for sequencing was memory CD4+ T cells from PBMCs, cultured in vitro. This clonotype was sampled from an adult with COVID-19. J is TRBJ1-2 and V is TRBV28; TRBD1 matches at 11 bases. The CDR3 sequence: CASSRGTGGTNYGYTF. The CDR3 DNA is TGTGCCAGCAGCCGAGGGACAGGGGGAACTAACTATGGCTACACCTTC.